Shown below are 30 T cell receptor beta chains from a single sample sequenced in a study of glioma-infiltrating T cells after dendritic cell vaccination. Time point reported: after dendritic cell vaccination, including at tumor progression/relapse. Profiling relied on immunoSEQ multiplex PCR, and the TCRdb table lists in-frame clones only, not all of them. The table lists approximately 48,000 clones, approximately 91% of them singletons. Sample: blood, taken after dendritic cell vaccination. The source of these receptors is a human donor with glioblastoma.

V gene TRBV5-4 combines with J gene TRBJ2-7, with a possible D match to TRBD1 (6 bases). This CDR3 comprises 13 residues. Trimming took 4 bases from V and 6 from J, leaving 14 bases between them. The V gene's germline CDR1 is SGHNT and CDR2 YYREEE (reference sequence). The CDR3 here is CASSIKGGSEQYF. The DNA of the CDR3 is TGTGCCAGCAGCATAAAAGGGGGTTCCGAGCAGTACTTC.

The count of this clone is one. The rearrangement links TRBV18 to TRBJ1-3; perhaps TRBD1 as D (6 bases). Trimming took 0 bases from V and 4 from J, leaving 13 bases between them. The CDR3 contains 16 residues. Germline V gene lookup returns CDR1 KGHSH and CDR2 LQKENI. The CDR3 loop reads CASSPPWTAVGNTIYF. CDR3 in DNA: TGTGCCAGCTCACCACCGTGGACAGCGGTAGGAAACACCATATATTTT.

The chain carries TRBV7-2 and TRBJ1-4; D is uncertain. The germline V gene has CDR1 SGHTA and CDR2 FQGNSA. The CDR3 totals 15 residues. Trimming removed 1 base from V and 5 bases from J, with 11 bases in between. As DNA, the CDR3 is TGTGCCAGCAGCTTAGTTGCGGAGATGAATGAAAAACTGTTTTTT. Translated: CASSLVAEMNEKLFF.

The chain recombines TRBV6-1 with TRBJ2-7; 7 positions agree with TRBD1. V lost 4 bases, J lost 2 bases, and 5 bases stayed unmatched. The CDR3 covers 14 residues. The germline V gene encodes CDR1 MNHNS and CDR2 SASEGT. This CDR3 reads CASSGGTETYEQYF. The CDR3 DNA follows: TGTGCCAGCAGTGGAGGGACAGAAACCTACGAGCAGTACTTC.

The chain is built from TRBV4-1 and TRBJ2-7; 12 bases are shared with TRBD2. This CDR3 has 16 residues. Germline V CDR1 and CDR2: MGHRA, YSYEKL. V lost 3 bases and J lost 3; bases outside the gene matches: 6. CDR3 sequence (DNA): TGCGCCAGCAGCCAGAGGACTAGCGGGAACAACTACGAGCAGTACTTC. It yields the protein CASSQRTSGNNYEQYF.

This clone was observed a single time. The J gene is TRBJ2-5, the V gene TRBV28; 9 nucleotides align to TRBD2. The germline V gene encodes CDR1 MDHEN and CDR2 SYDVKM. The CDR3 contains 14 residues. J was trimmed by 2 bases and V by 5 bases; bases with no gene match: 3. In DNA, the CDR3 is TGTGCCAGCAGTCGACTAGCGGAACAAGAGACCCAGTACTTC. Protein product: CASSRLAEQETQYF.

The V call is TRBV7-8, the J call TRBJ2-2, with D perhaps TRBD2 (6 bases). The V end lost 4 bases, the J end lost 5 bases, and 17 bases lay between the germline ends. The CDR3 spans 16 residues. Per the germline V gene, CDR1 is SGHVS and CDR2 is FQNEAQ. CDR3 sequence reads: CASSSGPGDGTGELFF. The CDR3, as DNA: TGTGCCAGCAGCTCGGGACCGGGAGACGGAACCGGGGAGCTGTTTTTT. The full variable domain, in which reference TRBV7-8 and TRBJ2-2 provide the parts outside the CDR3, is GAGVSQSPRYKVAKRGQDVALRCDPISGHVSLFWYQQALGQGPEFLTYFQNEAQLDKSGLPSDRFFAERPEGSVSTLKIQRTQQEDSAVYLCASSSGPGDGTGELFFGEGSRLTVL.

The V gene is TRBV27, the J gene TRBJ1-5; D call uncertain. Germline CDR1 and CDR2: MNHEY and SMNVEV (reference sequence). The ends were cut back, 7 bases at V and 0 bases at J, with 13 bases in the middle. The CDR3 is 15 residues long. CDR3 residues: CASTQAGNSNQPQHF. CDR3 nucleotides: TGTGCCAGCACCCAGGCCGGTAATAGCAATCAGCCCCAGCATTTT.

The chain employs TRBV5-1 and TRBJ2-5, with a weak D call TRBD1 (6 bases). In germline, CDR1 is SGHRS, CDR2 YFSETQ. V lost 0 bases and J lost 8, with 20 bases in between. The CDR3 is 16 amino acids. The DNA for the CDR3 is TGCGCCAGCAGCTTGGGGACATCGACAGGATTTGAAACCCAGTACTTC. It encodes CASSLGTSTGFETQYF. The complete variable domain, with remaining parts taken from reference TRBV5-1 and TRBJ2-5, reads KAGVTQTPRYLIKTRGQQVTLSCSPISGHRSVSWYQQTPGQGLQFLFEYFSETQRNKGNFPGRFSGRQFSNSRSEMNVSTLELGDSALYLCASSLGTSTGFETQYFGPGTRLLVL.

The chain carries TRBV28 and TRBJ1-5, with D perhaps matching TRBD1 (5 bases). The germline CDR1 and CDR2 sequences are MDHEN and SYDVKM. Trimming shortened V by 11 bases and J by 2 bases, and 22 bases separated the two germline ends. The CDR3 consists of 16 residues. The CDR3 sequence: CAYSAGPGGGNQPQHF. In nucleotides, the CDR3 is TGTGCCTATTCCGCGGGCCCCGGAGGGGGCAATCAGCCCCAGCATTTT.

This clone turned up a few times. The rearrangement uses TRBV10-3 and TRBJ2-1; 9 bases map to TRBD1. The V gene's germline CDR1 is ENHRY and CDR2 SYGVKD. The ends lost 8 bases at V and 4 bases at J; junction bases unmatched: 6. The CDR3 runs to 14 residues. The CDR3 spells CAIGGTGTYNEQFF. The CDR3 bases are TGTGCCATCGGAGGGACAGGGACATACAATGAGCAGTTCTTC.

The chain is built from TRBV27 and TRBJ2-2; D ambiguous. The V and J ends lost 0 bases and 6 bases respectively, with 8 bases between them. Germline CDR1 and CDR2: MNHEY and SMNVEV (reference sequence). The CDR3 totals 14 residues. The CDR3 coding sequence is TGTGCCAGCAGTTTATCAAAATCCGCCGGGGAGCTGTTTTTT. This translates into CASSLSKSAGELFF.

This sequence joins TRBV7-2 and TRBJ2-7, with D possibly being TRBD1 (6 bases). Trimming removed 2 bases at V and 0 bases at J, with 11 bases between. Germline CDR1 and CDR2: SGHTA and FQGNSA. This CDR3 comprises 15 residues. In DNA form, the CDR3 reads TGTGCCAGCAGCTTATCAGGGGCTAGCTCCTACGAGCAGTACTTC. Protein sequence: CASSLSGASSYEQYF.

The chain employs TRBV12-5 and TRBJ2-1; TRBD2 matches 7 bases. The CDR3 length is 12 residues. The germline CDR1 and CDR2 sequences are LGHNT and FRNRAP. Losses at the gene ends were 9 bases for V and 9 bases for J; bases not matched to a gene: 8. CDR3 amino acids: CASSYGTIEQFF. As DNA, the CDR3 is TGTGCTAGCAGCTACGGGACTATTGAGCAGTTCTTC.

This chain uses TRBV9 with TRBJ2-1; a possible D gene is TRBD2 (5 bases). The CDR3 covers 16 residues. V lost 0 bases, J lost 8 bases, and 18 bases lay in between. Looked up from germline, CDR1 is SGDLS and CDR2 is YYNGEE. Here the CDR3 reads CASSVATTALSDEQFF. The CDR3 DNA follows: TGTGCCAGCAGCGTAGCTACGACGGCTCTTAGCGATGAGCAGTTCTTC.

The chain employs TRBV6-4 and TRBJ2-3; 8 positions agree with TRBD1. The V gene end was trimmed by 2 bases and the J gene end by 3 bases; junction bases not matched to a gene: 4. Germline V gene sequence: CDR1 MRHNA, CDR2 SNTAGT. The CDR3 consists of 15 residues. The CDR3 protein is CASSDPRGPTDTQYF. The CDR3 nucleotides read TGTGCCAGCAGTGACCCCAGGGGGCCTACAGATACGCAGTATTTT.

J is TRBJ2-1 and V is TRBV7-9; TRBD2 matches 8 bases. In germline, CDR1 is SEHNR, CDR2 FQNEAQ (reference sequence). Germline trimming cut 2 bases from V and 6 bases from J; bases unmatched to any gene: 12. The CDR3 is 17 residues long. The CDR3 is CASSLYPREAKPNEQFF. The CDR3 DNA reads TGTGCCAGCAGCTTATACCCGCGGGAGGCCAAGCCCAATGAGCAGTTCTTC.

This clone has a handful of counts. The rearrangement links TRBV21-1 to TRBJ2-1; TRBD2 is the table's D call, not checked against the DNA. TRBV21-1 is a pseudogene locus. The CDR3 has 20 residues. Here the CDR3 reads CASSAPTGLAGEVYYNEQFF. The CDR3 nucleotides read TGTGCCAGCAGCGCCCCTACGGGACTAGCGGGAGAAGTCTACTACAATGAGCAGTTCTTC.

This clone turned up a few times. The V call is TRBV19, the J call TRBJ2-5; 7 positions agree with TRBD1. Germline values: CDR1 LNHDA, CDR2 SQIVND (reference sequence). This CDR3 spans 15 amino acids. V was pared by 6 bases and J by 5 bases, with 12 bases of the junction left unmatched. CDR3: CASRTRTGGFETQYF. CDR3 nucleotide sequence: TGTGCCAGTAGGACGAGGACAGGCGGATTCGAGACCCAGTACTTC.

The chain recombines TRBV5-4 with TRBJ2-7; no reliable D call. CDR3 length: 13 amino acids. CDR1 is SGHNT, CDR2 YYREEE, per germline (reference sequence). V gave up 4 bases and J gave up 8 bases, with 16 bases separating them. Here the CDR3 DNA reads TGTGCCAGCAGCAACCTTTCCATAGAAAAGCAGTACTTC. Translating it yields CASSNLSIEKQYF. The whole variable domain, remainder taken from reference TRBV5-4 and TRBJ2-7, is ETGVTQSPTHLIKTRGQQVTLRCSSQSGHNTVSWYQQALGQGPQFIFQYYREEENGRGNFPPRFSGLQFPNYSSELNVNALELDDSALYLCASSNLSIEKQYFGPGTRLTVT.

CDR3 in amino acids: CASSVGSGTGNTIYF. The CDR3, as DNA: TGTGCCAGCAGCGTAGGGAGCGGGACAGGAAACACCATATATTTT. J is TRBJ1-3 and V is TRBV9; possibly TRBD1 for D (6 bases). Germline CDR1 reads SGDLS; CDR2 reads YYNGEE. Trimming cost V 0 bases and J 4 bases, with 11 bases left between them. This CDR3 region has 15 residues.

This chain joins TRBV5-4 and TRBJ2-1; 9 nucleotides align to TRBD2. The CDR3 consists of 15 residues. V was clipped by 2 bases and J by 8 bases; unmatched bases: 8. Germline lookup yields CDR1 SGHNT and CDR2 YYREEE (reference sequence). In nucleotides, the CDR3 is TGTGCCAGCAGCTTAGGCGGGAGGGTTCCCCATGAGCAGTTCTTC. Translated, it gives CASSLGGRVPHEQFF.

V and J are TRBV6-5 and TRBJ2-7; 8 bases match TRBD2. The J segment lost 3 bases and the V segment lost 0 bases, leaving 4 bases of the junction unmatched. This CDR3 is 15 amino acids long. Per the germline V gene, CDR1 is MNHEY and CDR2 is SVGAGI. The CDR3: CASSYSTSGYYEQYF. CDR3 bases: TGTGCCAGCAGTTACTCAACTAGCGGTTACTACGAGCAGTACTTC.

This sequence joins TRBV15 and TRBJ2-7, with TRBD2 matching over 7 bases. V lost 3 bases and J lost 2; bases outside the gene matches: 16. CDR1 and CDR2 from the germline V gene are LNHNV and YYDKDF (reference sequence). The CDR3 covers 18 residues. The CDR3 loop reads CATSRQLPTSARTYEQYF. CDR3 sequence (DNA): TGTGCCACCAGCAGGCAATTGCCAACTAGCGCGAGGACCTACGAGCAGTACTTC.

This chain connects TRBV7-2 to TRBJ2-1, with 11 bases lining up with TRBD2. V was pared by 4 bases and J by 7 bases, with 9 bases of the junction left unmatched. The germline V gene encodes CDR1 SGHTA and CDR2 FQGNSA. The CDR3 runs to 16 residues. CDR3 sequence: CASSWPGSGRGNEQFF. The CDR3 DNA reads as TGTGCCAGCAGCTGGCCGGGTAGCGGGAGGGGGAATGAGCAGTTCTTC.

A few counts support this clone. The V gene is TRBV4-2, the J gene TRBJ1-5; D gene unclear. This CDR3 spans 15 amino acids. The germline gives CDR1 LGHNA, CDR2 YNFKEQ. V was clipped by 1 base and J by 2 bases, with 9 bases between them. The CDR3 region is CASSQVGEGNQPQHF. The CDR3 nucleotides are TGTGCCAGCAGCCAAGTCGGGGAGGGCAATCAGCCCCAGCATTTT.

V and J are TRBV4-1 and TRBJ2-3, with 10 bases identical to TRBD2. V shed 2 bases and J 2 bases; nucleotides not matched to a gene: 1. The CDR3 has 15 residues. The germline V gene encodes CDR1 MGHRA and CDR2 YSYEKL. The CDR3 reads CASSQLAGDTDTQYF. The CDR3 bases are TGCGCCAGCAGCCAACTAGCGGGGGACACAGATACGCAGTATTTT.

This clone was counted once. The chain links TRBV28 to TRBJ1-2; TRBD1 aligns across 7 bases. V lost 4 bases and J lost 2; bases outside the gene matches: 16. This CDR3 has 18 amino acids. The V gene's germline CDR1 is MDHEN and CDR2 SYDVKM. The CDR3 region has the DNA TGTGCCAGCAGTTCTTTGACTTTAACGGGACAGTCAAACTATGGCTACACCTTC. Amino acids: CASSSLTLTGQSNYGYTF.

The chain couples TRBV5-7 to TRBJ2-7, with 8 positions matching TRBD1. TRBV5-7 is classed as an ORF, of uncertain function. This CDR3 spans 16 amino acids. V shed 4 bases and J 5 bases; nucleotides not matched to a gene: 14. The DNA for the CDR3 is TGTGCCAGCAGCCACTACCTGACAGGGGTCTTGAACGAGCAGTACTTC. It specifies CASSHYLTGVLNEQYF.

CDR3 nucleotides: TGTGCCAGCAGTGACAGAAGTGAAGCTTTCTTT. Translation: CASSDRSEAFF. The chain combines TRBV6-1 with TRBJ1-1, with D uncertain. The CDR3 loop spans 11 amino acids. Between the trimmed V and J ends, which lost 3 bases and 7 bases, there was a span of 6 bases. CDR1 is MNHNS, CDR2 SASEGT, per germline.